A single sample is the source of the 8 T cell receptor beta chains below, sequenced in a study of T cell responses to AZD1222 COVID-19 vaccine. Measured with immunoSEQ multiplex PCR; TCRdb has only the in-frame clones, and not every one. Among about 120,000 clones listed, 90% were seen once. Sample: peripheral blood, taken on day 0 of AZD1222 vaccination. These receptors all come from an adult in good health.

The rearrangement uses TRBV4-2 and TRBJ2-5, with D maybe TRBD2 (5 bases). V was cut by 0 bases and J by 2 bases, with 7 bases left in between. CDR1 is LGHNA, CDR2 YNFKEQ, per germline. This CDR3 is 14 amino acids long. The CDR3 spells CASSQDSGQETQYF. The CDR3 DNA reads TGTGCCAGCAGCCAAGACTCGGGGCAAGAGACCCAGTACTTC.

The rearrangement uses TRBV28 and TRBJ2-7, with TRBD1 matching over 7 bases. The CDR3 totals 16 residues. The V segment lost 7 bases and the J segment 1 base; nucleotides outside the gene matches: 13. CDR1 is MDHEN and CDR2 is SYDVKM in the germline V gene. This CDR3 reads CASITGSETGSYEQYF. As DNA, the CDR3 is TGTGCCAGCATCACGGGATCCGAGACAGGGTCCTACGAGCAGTACTTC.

This chain links TRBV28 with TRBJ1-2; no definite D call. This CDR3 spans 11 amino acids. V was trimmed by 10 bases and J by 8 bases, leaving 14 bases between them. Per the germline V gene, CDR1 is MDHEN and CDR2 is SYDVKM. DNA for the CDR3: TGTGCCATCTTAGGACTTGTCGGCTACACCTTC. It is translated as CAILGLVGYTF.

The CDR3 coding sequence is TGCAGCGTGGACCGCGGGACAGGGGAGGATGAAGCTTTCTTT. As protein: CSVDRGTGEDEAFF. V gene TRBV29-1 combines with J gene TRBJ1-1; 10 bases line up with TRBD1. The CDR3 length is 14 residues. The J segment lost 7 bases and the V segment lost 6 bases, leaving 11 bases of the junction unmatched. The germline V gene encodes CDR1 SQVTM and CDR2 ANQGSEA.

This clone has a single count. Mismatch with germline at one junction end may stem from a read error. The chain is built from TRBV7-8 and TRBJ1-1, with D possibly being TRBD1 (6 bases). The germline gives CDR1 SGHVS, CDR2 FQNEAQ. This CDR3 spans 14 amino acids. CDR3 sequence reads: CVSSLVQGATEAFF. The DNA of the CDR3 is TGTGTCAGCAGCTTAGTACAGGGAGCAACTGAAGCTTTCTTT.

The chain recombines TRBV20-1 with TRBJ1-6; maybe TRBD1 (5 bases). CDR1 is DFQATT and CDR2 is SNEGSKA in the germline V gene (reference sequence). The CDR3 runs 13 residues. V dropped 3 bases and J dropped 10 bases, with 13 bases sitting between them. CDR3: CSASYTGRSPLHF. CDR3 nucleotide sequence: TGCAGTGCTAGTTATACGGGGCGCTCACCCCTCCACTTT.

The chain carries TRBV11-2 and TRBJ1-1; D is ambiguous. V lost 3 bases and J 4 bases, leaving 9 bases between the germline ends. CDR1 is SGHAT and CDR2 is FQNNGV in the germline V gene. The CDR3 totals 13 residues. The CDR3 protein is CASSFGMGTEAFF. For the CDR3, the DNA is TGTGCCAGCAGCTTTGGGATGGGCACTGAAGCTTTCTTT.

Only a few counts were recorded for this clone. The chain recombines TRBV27 with TRBJ1-4, with 7 bases identical to TRBD1. This CDR3 comprises 16 residues. The ends lost 4 bases at V and 7 bases at J; junction bases unmatched: 12. Per the germline V gene, CDR1 is MNHEY and CDR2 is SMNVEV (reference sequence). For the CDR3, the DNA is TGTGCCAGCAGTTCCATAGGTGTAGGGGGCTTTGAAAAACTGTTTTTT. This translates into CASSSIGVGGFEKLFF.